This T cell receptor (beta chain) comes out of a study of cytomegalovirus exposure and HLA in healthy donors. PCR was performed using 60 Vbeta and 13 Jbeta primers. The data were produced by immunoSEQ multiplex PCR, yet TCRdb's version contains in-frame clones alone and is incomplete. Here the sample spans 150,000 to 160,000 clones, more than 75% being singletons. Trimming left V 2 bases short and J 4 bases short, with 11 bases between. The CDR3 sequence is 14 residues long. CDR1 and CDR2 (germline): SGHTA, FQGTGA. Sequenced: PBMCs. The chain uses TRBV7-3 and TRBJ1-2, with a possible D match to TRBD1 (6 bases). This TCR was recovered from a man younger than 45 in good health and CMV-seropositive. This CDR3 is CASSLQGPPYGYTF. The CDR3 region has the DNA TGTGCCAGCAGCTTACAGGGGCCACCCTATGGCTACACCTTC.